Below are 16 T cell receptor beta chains sequenced from a single sample in a study of regulatory T cells in long-lasting Graves disease. In building TCR beta libraries, iRepertoire HTBI primers were used together with Arm-PCR of CDR3 regions. MiXCR, applied by TCRdb to the multiplex PCR reads, yields one record per CDR3 protein. The data hold hundreds of thousands of distinct CDR3 sequences, with about 14% observed a single time. Time point given: newly diagnosed GD, antithyroid drugs for less than 3 months. PBMCs were the source of the RNA used for TCR sequencing. The starting material was peripheral blood mononuclear cells (PBMCs), obtained at new diagnosis, from a patient treated with antithyroid drugs. The source of these receptors is a female donor with Graves disease.

This chain joins TRBV19 and TRBJ2-3, with D uncertain. Germline V gene sequence: CDR1 LNHDA, CDR2 SQIVND (reference sequence). With 5 bases removed from V and 1 base from J, the gap between germline ends came to 10 bases. This CDR3 has 14 residues. CDR3 DNA sequence: TGTGCCAGTAGTTCCCGACCTGGCACAGATACGCAGTATTTT. Its translation: CASSSRPGTDTQYF.

This clonotype was seen repeatedly, ten times or more. The rearrangement joins TRBV20-1 to TRBJ1-3; no reliable D call. This CDR3 spans 13 amino acids. In germline, CDR1 is DFQATT, CDR2 SNEGSKA (reference sequence). Between the trimmed V and J ends, which lost 3 bases and 4 bases, there was a span of 10 bases. CDR3 in amino acids: CSASAAMGNTIYF. The CDR3 bases are TGCAGTGCTAGCGCGGCGATGGGAAACACCATATATTTT.

This clonotype was recorded many times. This rearrangement joins TRBV13 to TRBJ2-1; possibly TRBD1 or TRBD2 for D (7 bases each). Germline lookup yields CDR1 PRHDT and CDR2 FYEKMQ (reference sequence). The CDR3 covers 13 residues. The V gene lost 7 bases and the J gene lost 6 bases, with 13 bases spanning the gap. The CDR3 sequence: CASTQGGPNEQFF. The CDR3 DNA reads as TGTGCCAGCACCCAGGGGGGGCCCAATGAGCAGTTCTTC.

This clonotype was observed many times. CDR3 DNA: TGCGCCAGCAGCTCGGACCCCGGGAAGCAGTTCTTC. Translation: CASSSDPGKQFF. The chain has TRBV5-1 and TRBJ2-1; TRBD2 might be the D (5 bases). V lost 3 bases to trimming and J lost 11 bases, with 12 bases between them. Germline-derived CDR1 and CDR2 are SGHRS and YFSETQ. This CDR3 is 12 amino acids long.

This clonotype was counted many times. The chain combines TRBV7-9 with TRBJ2-7, with D hard to call. The germline V and J ends were trimmed by 4 bases and 7 bases, with 20 bases remaining between them. Germline-derived CDR1 and CDR2 are SEHNR and FQNEAQ (reference sequence). CDR3 length equals 15 residues. The CDR3 DNA reads TGTGCCAGCAGCTCCCCGGACGGTGGTACGTGGGAGCAGTACTTC. Residues: CASSSPDGGTWEQYF. Complete variable domain (other parts from reference TRBV7-9 and TRBJ2-7): DTGVSQNPRHKITKRGQNVTFRCDPISEHNRLYWYRQTLGQGPEFLTYFQNEAQLEKSRLLSDRFSAERPKGSFSTLEIQRTEQGDSAMYLCASSSPDGGTWEQYFGPGTRLTVT.

The chain is built from TRBV7-9 and TRBJ2-4; 9 bases map to TRBD1. Germline loops: CDR1 SEHNR, CDR2 FQNEAQ (reference sequence). The CDR3 contains 16 residues. With V trimmed by 6 bases and J by 0 bases, 6 bases remained unmatched. The DNA for the CDR3 is TGTGCCAGCAGGAAACAGGGGGCTGAAGCCAAAAACATTCAGTACTTC. This translates into CASRKQGAEAKNIQYF.

In its sample, this clonotype was seen many times. The CDR3 DNA reads TGTGCCAGCAGCCGGGACCTGGGACAGGGGCTCTACGAGCAGTACTTC. Encoded protein: CASSRDLGQGLYEQYF. The rearrangement joins TRBV7-2 to TRBJ2-7; 10 bases fit TRBD1. Trimming removed 5 bases from V and 3 bases from J; junction bases left unmatched: 10. The CDR3 loop spans 16 amino acids. The V gene's germline CDR1 is SGHTA and CDR2 FQGNSA.

This clonotype has at least ten counts. At one end the junction does not follow the germline gene, possibly because of a read error. The rearrangement joins TRBV28 to TRBJ1-5, with D perhaps matching TRBD1 (5 bases). This CDR3 is 15 amino acids long. CDR1 MDHEN and CDR2 SYDVKM come from the germline V gene. The CDR3 reads CTSSLFAGYGQPQHF. The CDR3 region has the DNA TGTACCAGCAGTTTGTTCGCAGGGTATGGTCAGCCCCAGCATTTT.

Many counts were recorded for this clonotype. This sequence joins TRBV6-1 and TRBJ1-5; 9 bases fit TRBD1. The CDR3 covers 14 residues. V lost 4 bases, J lost 5 bases, and 3 bases stayed unmatched. From germline, CDR1 is MNHNS and CDR2 SASEGT. CDR3 DNA sequence: TGTGCCAGCAGTGCGGGACAGGGATATCAGCCCCAGCATTTT. It translates to CASSAGQGYQPQHF.

This clonotype was counted many times. The CDR3 nucleotides are TGTGCCAGCAGTGGGAGCGGGGGGATTTCCCATGAGCAGTTCTTC. Protein sequence: CASSGSGGISHEQFF. V usage is TRBV27 and J usage is TRBJ2-1, with TRBD2 matching 9 bases. This CDR3 region has 15 residues. Germline V gene data show CDR1 as MNHEY and CDR2 as SMNVEV (reference sequence). Germline trimming cut 5 bases from V and 8 bases from J; bases unmatched to any gene: 10.

In this sample, this clonotype turned up many times. V gene TRBV6-1 combines with J gene TRBJ2-5, with 13 nucleotides matching TRBD2. Germline CDR1 reads MNHNS; CDR2 reads SASEGT. This CDR3 has 17 residues. Trimming removed 6 bases from V and 1 base from J; junction bases left unmatched: 8. The DNA for the CDR3 is TGTGCCAGCAGGTGGACTAGCGGGGGACCCGCCCAAGAGACCCAGTACTTC. Its translation: CASRWTSGGPAQETQYF.

The chain joins TRBV6-1 to TRBJ1-4; D is unclear. The CDR3 contains 14 residues. Germline V lookup: CDR1 MNHNS, CDR2 SASEGT. Between the trimmed V and J ends, which lost 6 bases and 14 bases, there was a span of 22 bases. The CDR3 loop reads CASSGVHNSPELFF. The DNA for the CDR3 is TGTGCCAGCAGCGGCGTACACAACTCCCCAGAGCTGTTTTTT.

On this clonotype itself: This probably arose from a read error, given a far larger clone one base away. This sequence joins TRBV9 and TRBJ1-5; D is possibly TRBD1 (5 bases). The ends were cut back, 4 bases at V and 3 bases at J, with 14 bases in the middle. CDR3 length: 15 residues. Germline CDR1 reads SGDLS; CDR2 reads YYNGEE. The CDR3 here is CASSRDKGYNQPQHF. CDR3 sequence (DNA): TGTGCCAGCAGCAGAGATAAGGGGTACAATCAGCCCCAGCATTTT.

This clonotype was seen at least ten times. The chain couples TRBV30 to TRBJ2-7, with D perhaps given as TRBD1 or TRBD2 (6 bases each). CDR3 size: 15 residues. Germline V gene sequence: CDR1 GTSNPN, CDR2 SVGIG (reference sequence). Trimming took off 3 bases at V and 3 bases at J, with 18 bases between the two ends. CDR3 sequence: CAWSPQGGGLYEQYF. DNA for the CDR3: TGTGCCTGGAGCCCACAGGGAGGTGGACTCTACGAGCAGTACTTC.

In its sample, this clonotype was seen many times. DNA of the CDR3: TGTGCCAGTAGTTTCGAGACAGCGAACACTGAAGCTTTCTTT. Its protein product is CASSFETANTEAFF. The rearrangement uses TRBV19 and TRBJ1-1, with D perhaps matching TRBD1 (5 bases). CDR1 LNHDA and CDR2 SQIVND come from the germline V gene (reference sequence). The CDR3 extends over 14 amino acids. V lost 5 bases, J lost 1 base, and 11 bases lay in between.

This clonotype was seen ten or more times. The chain carries TRBV29-1 and TRBJ2-5; possible D gene TRBD2, 6 bases. CDR1 is SQVTM and CDR2 is ANQGSEA in the germline V gene. This CDR3 is built from 12 residues. The V end was cut by 7 bases, the J end by 0 bases, with 9 bases between. CDR3 residues: CSAERDQETQYF. CDR3 nucleotides: TGCAGCGCAGAGCGGGACCAAGAGACCCAGTACTTC.